These 31 T cell receptor beta chains share one sample of origin, sequenced in a study of T cells expressing NK-cell markers. One entry per CDR3 protein, without DNA, is what TCRdb gives after re-calling the 5' RACE reads. This sample's table has 150,000 to 200,000 distinct CDR3 sequences. Specimen: blood T cells: a sorted CD56 or NKG2C T cell subset, CD4+ or CD8+ T cells, or bulk PBMC T cells (not recorded which). The source is a woman between 18 and 70 years old in good health.

The chain recombines TRBV12-3 or TRBV12-4 with TRBJ2-1; the TCRdb D gene call, TRBD1, has no DNA to confirm it. This CDR3 contains 16 residues. CDR3 sequence reads: CASSLSPGGADNEQFF.

V is TRBV7-2 and J is TRBJ2-5; TCRdb's D call, TRBD1, is unchecked because there is no DNA. CDR3 length: 14 amino acids. Germline V gives CDR1 SGHTA, CDR2 FQGNSA. CDR3 sequence reads: CASSQTGVWETQYF.

The chain recombines TRBV4-1 with TRBJ1-1; the D gene TCRdb calls, TRBD1, cannot be checked with no DNA. In germline, CDR1 is MGHRA, CDR2 YSYEKL. CDR3 length: 14 amino acids. CDR3 protein: CASSRSQGRDEAFF.

The rearrangement uses TRBV7-2 and TRBJ1-5; TCRdb lists TRBD1, though no DNA is available to test this call. Germline CDR1 SGHTA, CDR2 FQGNSA. The CDR3 is 15 amino acids. The CDR3 here is CASSPTGTVGQPQHF.

V gene TRBV5-1 combines with J gene TRBJ2-3; the D call of TRBD2 rests on TCRdb alone, since no DNA is present to check it. Germline V gene data show CDR1 as SGHRS and CDR2 as YFSETQ. The CDR3 length is 16 residues. CDR3 protein: CASSYKSGGSTDTQYF.

This chain links TRBV24-1 with TRBJ2-2; the TCRdb D gene call, TRBD2, has no DNA to confirm it. The germline gives CDR1 KGHDR, CDR2 SFDVKD. This CDR3 has 15 residues. The CDR3 loop reads CATSDATSGGGELFF.

The chain recombines TRBV3-1 with TRBJ1-5; the D gene TCRdb calls, TRBD1, cannot be checked with no DNA. Germline assignment: CDR1 LGHDT and CDR2 YNNKEL (reference sequence). The length of the CDR3 is 14 residues. The CDR3 sequence is CASSWTGRGQPQHF.

This sequence joins TRBV9 and TRBJ2-3; TCRdb picks TRBD1, but there is no DNA to check that call. Germline CDR1 and CDR2: SGDLS and YYNGEE. The length of the CDR3 is 15 residues. CDR3 protein: CASSPGAPLGDTQYF.

V and J are TRBV5-1 and TRBJ2-7; TCRdb names TRBD1, which stays unverified in the absence of DNA. Per germline, CDR1 SGHRS and CDR2 YFSETQ. The CDR3 length is 15 residues. The CDR3 sequence is CASKSSWQGNYEQYF.

J is TRBJ2-3 and V is TRBV29-1. From germline, CDR1 is SQVTM and CDR2 ANQGSEA. The CDR3 consists of 14 residues. This chain's CDR3 is CSVCILGGTDTQYF.

This chain joins TRBV9 and TRBJ2-1; TCRdb indicates TRBD2, and absent DNA this call remains unverified. This CDR3 comprises 17 residues. The germline V gene encodes CDR1 SGDLS and CDR2 YYNGEE. CDR3: CASSDGTSGSIKDEQFF.

J is TRBJ2-7 and V is TRBV5-4; absent DNA, TCRdb's TRBD1 call cannot be checked. This CDR3 region has 15 residues. The germline V gene encodes CDR1 SGHNT and CDR2 YYREEE (reference sequence). CDR3 protein: CASSLDQGASYEQYF.

The chain recombines TRBV5-1 with TRBJ1-1. CDR3 length: 16 residues. Germline values: CDR1 SGHRS, CDR2 YFSETQ. The CDR3 is CASRVSELNEGTEAFF.

V usage is TRBV7-2 and J usage is TRBJ2-7; the TCRdb call, TRBD1, lacks DNA for checking. This CDR3 has 14 amino acids. Germline CDR1 SGHTA, CDR2 FQGNSA. The CDR3 spells CASSPQARTAEQYF.

V gene TRBV18 combines with J gene TRBJ2-5; TCRdb's D call, TRBD1, is unchecked because there is no DNA. The germline CDR1 and CDR2 sequences are KGHSH and LQKENI. The CDR3 has 13 residues. The CDR3 region is CASFRTVQETQYF.

The J gene is TRBJ1-3, the V gene TRBV4-1; without DNA, the TCRdb call of TRBD1 cannot be checked. Germline V gene lookup returns CDR1 MGHRA and CDR2 YSYEKL. There are 16 residues in the CDR3. This CDR3 reads CASSLQYGTTGNTIYF.

The V gene is TRBV5-1, the J gene TRBJ2-3; TCRdb names TRBD2, which stays unverified in the absence of DNA. Germline V lookup: CDR1 SGHRS, CDR2 YFSETQ. This CDR3 has 17 amino acids. This CDR3 reads CASSPGTSGSKGNTQYF. The variable domain in full, with the rest retrieved from reference TRBV5-1 and TRBJ2-3, is KAGVTQTPRYLIKTRGQQVTLSCSPISGHRSVSWYQQTPGQGLQFLFEYFSETQRNKGNFPGRFSGRQFSNSRSEMNVSTLELGDSALYLCASSPGTSGSKGNTQYFGPGTRLTVL.

The CDR3 region is CSATSPGRVYNEQFF. This chain joins TRBV20-1 and TRBJ2-1; checking the TCRdb D call of TRBD1 is not possible without DNA. Germline lookup yields CDR1 DFQATT and CDR2 SNEGSKA (reference sequence). The CDR3 extends over 15 amino acids.

The chain couples TRBV7-2 to TRBJ2-5; TCRdb proposes TRBD1, but this gene call is untestable without DNA. The CDR3 extends over 14 amino acids. Germline CDR1 SGHTA, CDR2 FQGNSA. CDR3 region: CASSLGGGSETQYF.

The chain carries TRBV11-2 and TRBJ2-1; the D call from TCRdb, TRBD2, cannot be confirmed without DNA. The germline V gene has CDR1 SGHAT and CDR2 FQNNGV. The CDR3 runs to 13 residues. CDR3 amino acids: CASSLELAGGCFF.

The V gene is TRBV25-1, the J gene TRBJ2-1; lacking DNA, the TRBD1 call made by TCRdb goes unchecked. Germline V gene sequence: CDR1 MGHDK, CDR2 SYGVNS. The CDR3 spans 15 residues. The CDR3: CASSGDRGAYNEQFF.

V and J are TRBV2 and TRBJ1-1; TCRdb returns TRBD1, unconfirmable since there is no DNA. The CDR3 spans 13 residues. Germline V lookup: CDR1 SNHLY, CDR2 FYNNEI. CDR3 sequence reads: CASRRDTNTEAFF.

The chain couples TRBV12-3 or TRBV12-4 to TRBJ2-3; TCRdb names TRBD1, which stays unverified in the absence of DNA. This CDR3 region has 15 residues. The CDR3 reads CASSPRGYGTDTQYF.

This chain joins TRBV11-1 and TRBJ2-3; the TCRdb call, TRBD2, lacks DNA for checking. The CDR3 is made up of 18 amino acids. The germline gives CDR1 SGHAT, CDR2 FQDESV (reference sequence). CDR3 amino acids: CASSFGTSGSYSTDTQYF.

This chain connects TRBV7-8 to TRBJ2-1; checking the TCRdb D call of TRBD2 is not possible without DNA. Germline V gives CDR1 SGHVS, CDR2 FQNEAQ. This CDR3 spans 16 amino acids. This CDR3 reads CASSSRGAGGYNEQFF.

This sequence joins TRBV5-1 and TRBJ2-7; TCRdb lists TRBD2, though no DNA is available to test this call. Per the germline V gene, CDR1 is SGHRS and CDR2 is YFSETQ. CDR3 length: 16 residues. CDR3 loop: CASSPREERPTYEQYF.

The V and J genes are TRBV12-3 or TRBV12-4 and TRBJ2-3; TCRdb's assignment of TRBD1 cannot be checked, as there is no DNA. This CDR3 contains 16 residues. The CDR3 loop reads CASSFTGGGVGNTQYF.

CDR3 residues: CASSPEGHSSYEQYF. This chain uses TRBV14 with TRBJ2-7; TCRdb outputs TRBD1, but without DNA this stays unchecked. The CDR3 totals 15 residues. Germline V gene sequence: CDR1 SGHDN, CDR2 FVKESK.

The chain combines TRBV29-1 with TRBJ2-1; TCRdb names TRBD2, which stays unverified in the absence of DNA. CDR3 length: 15 amino acids. Germline V gene lookup returns CDR1 SQVTM and CDR2 ANQGSEA. The CDR3 protein is CSAKGLAGTYNEQFF.

CDR3 loop: CASSTSGTHQFF. V gene TRBV5-1 combines with J gene TRBJ2-1; the D call from TCRdb, TRBD2, cannot be confirmed without DNA. CDR3 length: 12 residues. Germline V gene lookup returns CDR1 SGHRS and CDR2 YFSETQ.

V and J are TRBV24-1 and TRBJ2-2; the TRBD1 assignment by TCRdb is unverifiable without DNA. CDR1 and CDR2 from the germline V gene are KGHDR and SFDVKD. CDR3 length equals 16 residues. CDR3: CATSDPGTGNTGELFF.